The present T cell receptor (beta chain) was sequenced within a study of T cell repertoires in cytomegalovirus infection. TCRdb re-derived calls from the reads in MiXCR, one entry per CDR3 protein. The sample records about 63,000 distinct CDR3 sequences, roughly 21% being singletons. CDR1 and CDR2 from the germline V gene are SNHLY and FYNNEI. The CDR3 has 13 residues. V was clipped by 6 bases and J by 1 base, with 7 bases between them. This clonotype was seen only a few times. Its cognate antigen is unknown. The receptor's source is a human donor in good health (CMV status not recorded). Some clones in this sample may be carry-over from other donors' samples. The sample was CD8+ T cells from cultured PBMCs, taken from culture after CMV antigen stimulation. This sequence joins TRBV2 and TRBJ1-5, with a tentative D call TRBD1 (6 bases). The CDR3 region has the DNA TGTGCCAGCAGGGGGACAAGCAATCAGCCCCAGCATTTT. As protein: CASRGTSNQPQHF.